Following are 24 T cell receptor beta chains from one sample sequenced in a study of glioma-infiltrating T cells. The iRepertoire nested amplicon-rescue multiplex PCR amplified TCR alpha and beta CDR3s from RNA. TCRdb re-analysed the multiplex PCR reads in MiXCR, keeping a single row per CDR3 protein. The sample has some 190,000 distinct CDR3 sequences; 25% to 35% are singletons. The specimen sequenced was glioma tissue, nonneoplastic brain tissue, or PBMCs (not recorded which). All receptors derive from a human donor with low-grade glioma or glioblastoma, undergoing nonglioma brain surgery, or in good health (not recorded which).

Regarding this clonotype: This may stem from a read error, because a much larger clone lies one nucleotide away. The chain uses TRBV19 and TRBJ2-1; no clear D. The germline CDR1 and CDR2 sequences are LNHDA and SQIVND (reference sequence). This CDR3 is built from 13 residues. V lost 1 base to trimming and J lost 6 bases, with 7 bases between them. CDR3: CASSIGLLNEQFF. The DNA of the CDR3 is TGTGCCAGTAGTATAGGGCTCCTCAATGAGCAGTTCTTC.

This clonotype showed up many times. V usage is TRBV7-3 and J usage is TRBJ2-3, with a weak D call TRBD2 (5 bases). CDR1 is SGHTA and CDR2 is FQGTGA in the germline V gene. The length of the CDR3 is 16 residues. V lost 1 base to trimming and J lost 0 bases, with 11 bases between them. The CDR3 reads CASSLNGGLSTDTQYF. CDR3 DNA sequence: TGTGCCAGCAGCTTAAATGGCGGGCTCAGCACAGATACGCAGTATTTT.

A few counts support this clonotype. V and J are TRBV7-9 and TRBJ2-1; TRBD2 aligns across 10 bases. The CDR3 consists of 17 residues. Per germline, CDR1 SEHNR and CDR2 FQNEAQ (reference sequence). With V trimmed by 6 bases and J by 4 bases, 12 bases remained unmatched. The CDR3: CASSSLAGGPKYNEQFF. The CDR3 DNA reads TGTGCCAGCAGTTCATTAGCGGGAGGCCCAAAGTACAATGAGCAGTTCTTC.

This clonotype appeared many times. The chain uses TRBV6-2 or TRBV6-3 and TRBJ2-5; D not resolved. V was clipped by 2 bases and J by 5 bases, with 9 bases between them. The CDR3 has 13 residues. Germline CDR1 MNHEY, CDR2 SVGEGT. CDR3 loop: CASSYSWTETQYF. In DNA form, the CDR3 reads TGTGCCAGCAGTTACAGCTGGACCGAGACCCAGTACTTC.

This clonotype has a handful of counts. It may be a read error: a sequence one base away is much more abundant. The CDR3 nucleotides are TGCGCCAGCAGCCAAGATCTCAGGGTTGAATTTGATGAGCAGTCCTTC. Translating it yields CASSQDLRVEFDEQSF. The chain is built from TRBV4-3 and TRBJ2-1; D possibly corresponds to TRBD1 (5 bases). The CDR3 covers 16 residues. Germline values: CDR1 LGHNA, CDR2 YSLEER.

On this clonotype itself: A much larger clone differs from this one at a single base, so this may be a read error. The V call is TRBV29-1, the J call TRBJ2-1; D assignment may be TRBD1 or TRBD2 (5 bases each). The CDR3 covers 11 residues. CDR1 and CDR2 (germline): SQVTM, ANQGSEA. The V and J ends lost 6 bases and 10 bases respectively, with 13 bases between them. CDR3 sequence: CSVTTEGEQFF. The DNA of the CDR3 is TGCAGCGTGACTACCGAGGGGGAGCAGTTCTTC.

This clonotype was seen at least ten times. V and J are TRBV20-1 and TRBJ1-3; D is perhaps TRBD1 (5 bases). The CDR3 consists of 15 residues. Deletions cut 0 bases from V and 9 bases from J, with 18 bases between. Germline V gives CDR1 DFQATT, CDR2 SNEGSKA (reference sequence). The CDR3 region is CSARDNLGPGSTIYF. As DNA, the CDR3 is TGCAGTGCTAGAGATAATTTGGGGCCGGGGAGCACCATATATTTT.

CDR3 in DNA: TGTGCCAGCAGTTTAACTCCAGGAGGGGGCAACACTGAAGCTTTCTTT. It translates to CASSLTPGGGNTEAFF. The chain employs TRBV27 and TRBJ1-1, with TRBD1 matching over 7 bases. Germline loops: CDR1 MNHEY, CDR2 SMNVEV (reference sequence). V lost 2 bases and J lost 2; bases outside the gene matches: 8. The CDR3 runs to 16 residues.

This clonotype was counted at least ten times. This chain joins TRBV6-2 or TRBV6-3 and TRBJ1-1, with D unresolved. There are 11 residues in the CDR3. Trimming took 4 bases from V and 10 from J, leaving 10 bases between them. The V gene's germline CDR1 is MNHEY and CDR2 SVGEGT. The CDR3 nucleotides are TGTGCCAGCAGTTCGGATACGGTAGCTTTCTTT. The encoded protein is CASSSDTVAFF.

The sample holds many counts of this clonotype. This rearrangement joins TRBV14 to TRBJ1-2; D is possibly TRBD1 (5 bases). With 4 bases removed from V and 4 bases from J, the gap between germline ends came to 10 bases. The CDR3 sequence is 13 residues long. Germline V gene data show CDR1 as SGHDN and CDR2 as FVKESK. The CDR3 sequence: CASSPSGTYGYTF. DNA of the CDR3: TGTGCCAGCAGCCCCTCCGGGACCTATGGCTACACCTTC.

This clonotype has a single count. A much bigger clone sits one base away, suggesting this may be a read error. V is TRBV7-2 and J is TRBJ2-2; TRBD2 is a possible D gene (5 bases). The CDR3 is made up of 14 amino acids. CDR1 is SGHTA, CDR2 FQGNSA, per germline. The CDR3 bases are TGTGCCAGCAGAAAGGACCTAATCACCGGGGAGCCGTTTTTT. Protein sequence: CASRKDLITGEPFF.

This clonotype has ten or more counts. The genes are TRBV6-2 or TRBV6-3 and TRBJ2-7, with TRBD2 matching 8 bases. The CDR3 sequence is 18 residues long. Per germline, CDR1 MNHEY and CDR2 SVGEGT. The V and J ends lost 5 bases and 0 bases, in that order; junction bases with no gene match: 15. The CDR3 bases are TGTGCCAGCAGTCAACTCTATGAACCGGGACTAGTCTCCTACGAGCAGTACTTC. Translated: CASSQLYEPGLVSYEQYF.

This clonotype showed up many times. This CDR3 reads CAISEGADNEKLFF. The DNA for the CDR3 is TGTGCCATCAGTGAGGGGGCTGATAATGAAAAACTGTTTTTT. This chain links TRBV10-3 with TRBJ1-4; a possible D gene is TRBD1 (5 bases). The length of the CDR3 is 14 residues. Germline lookup yields CDR1 ENHRY and CDR2 SYGVKD. Trimming left V 2 bases short and J 4 bases short, with 8 bases between.

The chain employs TRBV11-2 and TRBJ2-3; 9 bases are a match to TRBD1. Germline values: CDR1 SGHAT, CDR2 FQNNGV. Trimming at V came to 0 bases and at J to 3 bases, leaving 1 base not matched to a gene. This CDR3 has 15 amino acids. The chain's CDR3 is CASSLDGTGTDTQYF. DNA of the CDR3: TGTGCCAGCAGCTTAGATGGGACAGGGACAGATACGCAGTATTTT.

The chain is built from TRBV6-2 or TRBV6-3 and TRBJ2-3; a possible D gene is TRBD2 (5 bases). Germline V gene data show CDR1 as MNHEY and CDR2 as SVGEGT. The CDR3 length is 20 residues. Between the trimmed V and J ends, which lost 0 bases and 0 bases, there was a span of 22 bases. Here the CDR3 DNA reads TGTGCCAGCAGTTACTCGAATTCAGGACTCGCCGACATTAGCACAGATACGCAGTATTTT. Translating it yields CASSYSNSGLADISTDTQYF.

This chain uses TRBV19 with TRBJ2-7; 8 bases are a match to TRBD2. The germline CDR1 and CDR2 sequences are LNHDA and SQIVND (reference sequence). There are 16 residues in the CDR3. V dropped 4 bases and J dropped 0; count of bases not matched to a gene: 8. Written as DNA, the CDR3 is TGTGCCAGTAGTACTCAAAGCGGGAGCGTCTCCTACGAGCAGTACTTC. Translation: CASSTQSGSVSYEQYF.

J is TRBJ1-1 and V is TRBV28; D possibly corresponds to TRBD1 (5 bases). The V gene's germline CDR1 is MDHEN and CDR2 SYDVKM. CDR3 length: 11 residues. V shed 7 bases and J shed 11 bases, with 14 bases lying between them. The CDR3 region is CASKTAFEAFF. In nucleotides, the CDR3 is TGTGCCAGCAAGACAGCCTTTGAGGCTTTCTTT.

To note about this clonotype: A much larger clone differs from this one at a single base, so this may be a read error. The rearrangement uses TRBV29-1 and TRBJ1-3, with unresolved D. CDR1 and CDR2 (germline): SQVTM, ANQGSEA. This CDR3 region has 11 residues. CDR3: CRALRRNAIYF. CDR3 sequence (DNA): TGCAGAGCCCTCCGTAGAAACGCCATATATTTT.

This clonotype was seen ten or more times. The chain links TRBV6-2 or TRBV6-3 to TRBJ2-3; 10 bases match TRBD2. This CDR3 contains 17 residues. Germline V lookup: CDR1 MNHEY, CDR2 SVGEGT. After removal of 6 bases from V and 3 bases from J, the junction contained 12 bases not matched to a gene. CDR3 sequence (DNA): TGTGCCAGCAGCCAGCACTCTAGCGGGAGATTGACAGATACGCAGTATTTT. Translating gives CASSQHSSGRLTDTQYF.

This clonotype was found many times. This sequence joins TRBV4-3 and TRBJ2-3, with no clear D. Trimming removed 0 bases at V and 0 bases at J, with 7 bases between. From germline, CDR1 is LGHNA and CDR2 YSLEER. The CDR3 has 15 residues. CDR3 sequence reads: CASSQERKSTDTQYF. CDR3 nucleotides: TGCGCCAGCAGCCAAGAGCGGAAAAGCACAGATACGCAGTATTTT.

Comment on this clonotype: One junction end disagrees with the germline gene, perhaps due to a read error. This chain connects TRBV20-1 to TRBJ1-2, with D possibly being TRBD1 (5 bases). The CDR3 spans 11 residues. The germline V gene has CDR1 DFQATT and CDR2 SNEGSKA (reference sequence). In nucleotides, the CDR3 is TGCAGTGCTGTACAGGATTATGGCTACACATTC. This codes for CSAVQDYGYTF.

Turning to this clonotype: The junction departs from germline at one end; a sequencing error may be responsible. The V call is TRBV6-1, the J call TRBJ1-5; D is uncertain. This CDR3 is built from 13 residues. CDR1 MNHNS and CDR2 SASEGT come from the germline V gene. The chain's CDR3 is CASSEQNRQPQHF. The CDR3 DNA reads TGCGCCAGCAGTGAGCAGAATCGACAGCCCCAGCATTTT.

This clonotype has only a few counts. This chain uses TRBV12-3 or TRBV12-4 with TRBJ2-4; D unresolved. Trimming pared 4 bases from V and 6 bases from J, leaving 4 bases between. The CDR3 length is 11 residues. The CDR3 reads CASSWGNIQYF. As DNA, the CDR3 is TGTGCCAGCAGTTGGGGAAACATTCAGTACTTC.

This clonotype has a count of ten or more. The chain is built from TRBV27 and TRBJ1-4; D uncertain. Germline CDR1 and CDR2: MNHEY and SMNVEV (reference sequence). The CDR3 runs 14 residues. The V end was cut by 2 bases, the J end by 6 bases, with 10 bases between. The CDR3: CASSLERADEKLFF. As DNA, the CDR3 is TGTGCCAGCAGTTTAGAGAGGGCGGATGAAAAACTGTTTTTT.